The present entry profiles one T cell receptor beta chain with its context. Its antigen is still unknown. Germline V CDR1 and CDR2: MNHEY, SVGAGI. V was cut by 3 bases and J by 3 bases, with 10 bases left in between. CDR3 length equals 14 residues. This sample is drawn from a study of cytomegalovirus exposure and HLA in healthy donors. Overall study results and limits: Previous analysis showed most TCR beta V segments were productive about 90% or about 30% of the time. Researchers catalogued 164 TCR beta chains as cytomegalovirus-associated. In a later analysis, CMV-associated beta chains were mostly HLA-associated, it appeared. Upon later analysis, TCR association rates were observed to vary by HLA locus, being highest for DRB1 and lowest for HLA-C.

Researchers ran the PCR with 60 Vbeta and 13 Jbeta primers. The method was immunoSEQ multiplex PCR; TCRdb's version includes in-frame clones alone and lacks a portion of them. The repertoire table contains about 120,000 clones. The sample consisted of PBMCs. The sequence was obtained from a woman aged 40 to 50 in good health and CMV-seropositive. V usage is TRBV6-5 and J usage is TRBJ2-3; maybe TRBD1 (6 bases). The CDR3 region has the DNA TGTGCCAGCAGTTATTGGCAGGGGACAGATACGCAGTATTTT. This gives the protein CASSYWQGTDTQYF.